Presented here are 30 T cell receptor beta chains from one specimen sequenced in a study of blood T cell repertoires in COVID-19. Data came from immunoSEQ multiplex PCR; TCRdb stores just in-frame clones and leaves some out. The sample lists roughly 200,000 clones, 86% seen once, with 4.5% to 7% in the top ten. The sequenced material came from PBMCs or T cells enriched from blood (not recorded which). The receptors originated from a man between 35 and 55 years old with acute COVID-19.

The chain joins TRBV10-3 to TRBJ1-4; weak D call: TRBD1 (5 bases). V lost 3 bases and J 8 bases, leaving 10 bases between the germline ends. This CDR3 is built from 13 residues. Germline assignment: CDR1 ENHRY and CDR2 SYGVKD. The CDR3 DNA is TGTGCCATCAGTGACAGGGCGGACGAAAAACTGTTTTTT. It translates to CAISDRADEKLFF.

This CDR3 is CASSPGGDIQYF. The CDR3 DNA reads TGTGCCAGCAGTCCTGGGGGGGACATTCAGTACTTC. V and J are TRBV25-1 and TRBJ2-4, with 7 bases lining up with TRBD2. V lost 5 bases and J lost 8; bases outside the gene matches: 3. Germline V lookup: CDR1 MGHDK, CDR2 SYGVNS. The CDR3 spans 12 residues.

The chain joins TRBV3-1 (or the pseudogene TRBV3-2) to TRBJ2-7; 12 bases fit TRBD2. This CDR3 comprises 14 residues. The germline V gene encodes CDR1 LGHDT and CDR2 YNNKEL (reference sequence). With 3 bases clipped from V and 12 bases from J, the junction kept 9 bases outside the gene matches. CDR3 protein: CASSQGWLAGGLYF. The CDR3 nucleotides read TGTGCCAGCAGCCAGGGATGGCTAGCGGGAGGGTTGTACTTC.

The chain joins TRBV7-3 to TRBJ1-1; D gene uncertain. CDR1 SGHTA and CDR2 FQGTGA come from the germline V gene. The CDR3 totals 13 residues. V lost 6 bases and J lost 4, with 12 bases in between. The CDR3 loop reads CASRQDLSTEAFF. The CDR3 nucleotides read TGTGCCAGCAGGCAAGACTTAAGCACTGAAGCTTTCTTT. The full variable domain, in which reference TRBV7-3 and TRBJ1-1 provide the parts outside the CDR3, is GAGVSQTPSNKVTEKGKYVELRCDPISGHTALYWYRQSLGQGPEFLIYFQGTGAADDSGLPNDRFFAVRPEGSVSTLKIQRTERGDSAVYLCASRQDLSTEAFFGQGTRLTVV.

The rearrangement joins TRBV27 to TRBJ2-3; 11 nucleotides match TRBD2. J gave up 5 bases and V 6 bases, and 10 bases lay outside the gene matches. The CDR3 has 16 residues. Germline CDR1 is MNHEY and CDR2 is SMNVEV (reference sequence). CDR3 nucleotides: TGTGCCAGCAGCCCAAGGTGGCTAGCGGGAGGAGATACGCAGTATTTT. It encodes CASSPRWLAGGDTQYF.

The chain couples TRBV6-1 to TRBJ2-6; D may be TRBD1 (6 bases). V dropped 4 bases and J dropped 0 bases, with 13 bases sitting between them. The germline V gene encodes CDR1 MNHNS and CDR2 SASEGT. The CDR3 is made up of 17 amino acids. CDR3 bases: TGTGCCAGCAGTGCCCTACAGGGAATCTCTGGGGCCAACGTCCTGACTTTC. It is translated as CASSALQGISGANVLTF.

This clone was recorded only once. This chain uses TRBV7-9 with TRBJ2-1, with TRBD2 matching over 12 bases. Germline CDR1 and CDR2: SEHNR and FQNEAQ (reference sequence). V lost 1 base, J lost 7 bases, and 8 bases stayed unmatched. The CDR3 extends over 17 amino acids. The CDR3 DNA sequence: TGTGCCAGCAGCTTAGGGCTAGCGGGAGGGGGTAATAATGAGCAGTTCTTC. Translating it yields CASSLGLAGGGNNEQFF.

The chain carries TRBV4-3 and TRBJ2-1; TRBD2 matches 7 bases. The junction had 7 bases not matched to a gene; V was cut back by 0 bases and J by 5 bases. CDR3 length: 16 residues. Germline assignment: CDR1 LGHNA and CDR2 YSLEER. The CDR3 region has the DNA TGCGCCAGCAGCCAAGATTTCCCGGGAGGAGACAATGAGCAGTTCTTC. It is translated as CASSQDFPGGDNEQFF.

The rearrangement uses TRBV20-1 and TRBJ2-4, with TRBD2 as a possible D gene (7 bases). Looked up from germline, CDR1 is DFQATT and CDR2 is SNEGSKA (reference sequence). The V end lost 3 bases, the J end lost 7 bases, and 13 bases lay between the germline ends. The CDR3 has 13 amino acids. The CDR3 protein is CSASLAGANIQYF. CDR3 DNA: TGCAGTGCTAGTTTGGCGGGGGCGAACATTCAGTACTTC.

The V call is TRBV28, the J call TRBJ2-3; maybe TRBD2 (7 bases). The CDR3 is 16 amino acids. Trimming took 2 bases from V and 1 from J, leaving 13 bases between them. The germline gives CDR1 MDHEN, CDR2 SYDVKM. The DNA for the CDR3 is TGTGCCAGCAGTTTACGGGGGGCGGTTGGCACAGATACGCAGTATTTT. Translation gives CASSLRGAVGTDTQYF. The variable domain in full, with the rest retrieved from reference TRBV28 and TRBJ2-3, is DVKVTQSSRYLVKRTGEKVFLECVQDMDHENMFWYRQDPGLGLRLIYFSYDVKMKEKGDIPEGYSVSREKKERFSLILESASTNQTSMYLCASSLRGAVGTDTQYFGPGTRLTVL.

The CDR3 DNA sequence: TGTGCCAGCAGTTCGCTAGCGGGAAGCTACGAGCAGTACTTC. Protein sequence: CASSSLAGSYEQYF. V is TRBV28 and J is TRBJ2-7; 9 bases are a match to TRBD2. The CDR3 runs to 14 residues. The germline CDR1 and CDR2 sequences are MDHEN and SYDVKM. V shed 4 bases and J 3 bases; nucleotides not matched to a gene: 4.

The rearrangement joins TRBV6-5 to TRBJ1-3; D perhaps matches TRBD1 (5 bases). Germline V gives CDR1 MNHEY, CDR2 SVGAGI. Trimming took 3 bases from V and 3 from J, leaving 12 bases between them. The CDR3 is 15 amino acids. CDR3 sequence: CASSYGQSSGNTIYF. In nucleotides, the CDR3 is TGTGCCAGCAGTTATGGACAATCGAGTGGAAACACCATATATTTT.

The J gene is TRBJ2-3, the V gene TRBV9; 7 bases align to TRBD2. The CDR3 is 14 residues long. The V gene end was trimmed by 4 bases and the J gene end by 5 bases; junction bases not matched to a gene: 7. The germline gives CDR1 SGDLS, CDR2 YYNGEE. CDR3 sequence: CASSPDPGGDTQYF. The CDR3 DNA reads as TGTGCCAGCAGCCCGGACCCGGGGGGAGATACGCAGTATTTT.

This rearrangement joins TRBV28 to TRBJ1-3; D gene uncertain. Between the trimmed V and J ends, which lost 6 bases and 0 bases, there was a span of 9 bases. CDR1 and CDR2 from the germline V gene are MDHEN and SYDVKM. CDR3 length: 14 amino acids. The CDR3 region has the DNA TGTGCCAGCAGCCCCCCAGACTCTGGAAACACCATATATTTT. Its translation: CASSPPDSGNTIYF.

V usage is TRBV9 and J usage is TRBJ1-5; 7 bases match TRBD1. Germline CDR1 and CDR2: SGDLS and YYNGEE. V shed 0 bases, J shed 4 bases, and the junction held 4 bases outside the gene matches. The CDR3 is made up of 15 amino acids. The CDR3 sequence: CASSVEGANNQPQHF. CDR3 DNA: TGTGCCAGCAGCGTAGAGGGGGCTAATAATCAGCCCCAGCATTTT.

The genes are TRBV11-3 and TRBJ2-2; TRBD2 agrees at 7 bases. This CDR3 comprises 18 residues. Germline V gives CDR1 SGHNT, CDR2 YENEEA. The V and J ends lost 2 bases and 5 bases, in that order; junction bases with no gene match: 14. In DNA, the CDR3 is TGTGCCAGCAGCTTACGAGCCGGGCGCGGGAGCAAAACCGGGGAGCTGTTTTTT. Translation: CASSLRAGRGSKTGELFF.

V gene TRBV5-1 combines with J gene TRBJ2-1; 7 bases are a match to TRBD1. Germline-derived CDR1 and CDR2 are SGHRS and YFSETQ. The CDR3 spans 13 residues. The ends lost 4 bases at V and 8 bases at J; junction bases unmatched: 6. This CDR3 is CASSETGLHEQFF. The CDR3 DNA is TGCGCCAGCAGCGAGACAGGGTTACATGAGCAGTTCTTC.

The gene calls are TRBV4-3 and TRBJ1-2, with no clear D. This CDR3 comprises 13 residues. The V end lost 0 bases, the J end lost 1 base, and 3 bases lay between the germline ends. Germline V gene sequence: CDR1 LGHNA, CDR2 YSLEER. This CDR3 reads CASSQDLNYGYTF. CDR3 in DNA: TGCGCCAGCAGCCAAGACCTTAACTATGGCTACACCTTC.

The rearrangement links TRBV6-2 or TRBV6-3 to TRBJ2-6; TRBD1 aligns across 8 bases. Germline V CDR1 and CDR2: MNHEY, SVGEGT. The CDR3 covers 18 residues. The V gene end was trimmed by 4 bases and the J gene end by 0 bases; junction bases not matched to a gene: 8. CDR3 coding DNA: TGTGCCAGCAGTTCGCTCGGACAGGGACCCTCTGGGGCCAACGTCCTGACTTTC. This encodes CASSSLGQGPSGANVLTF.

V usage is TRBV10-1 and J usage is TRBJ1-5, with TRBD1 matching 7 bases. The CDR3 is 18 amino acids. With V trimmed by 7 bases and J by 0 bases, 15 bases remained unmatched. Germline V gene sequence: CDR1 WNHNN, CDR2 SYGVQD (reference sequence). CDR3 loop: CASTLDRTIWDSNQPQHF. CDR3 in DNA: TGCGCCAGCACCCTGGACAGGACGATTTGGGATAGCAATCAGCCCCAGCATTTT.

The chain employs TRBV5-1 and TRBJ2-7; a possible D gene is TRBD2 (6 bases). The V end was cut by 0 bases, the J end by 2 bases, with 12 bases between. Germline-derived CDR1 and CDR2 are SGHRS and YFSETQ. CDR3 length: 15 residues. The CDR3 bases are TGCGCCAGCAGCTTGGCCCGGGGGAATCCCTACGAGCAGTACTTC. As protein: CASSLARGNPYEQYF.

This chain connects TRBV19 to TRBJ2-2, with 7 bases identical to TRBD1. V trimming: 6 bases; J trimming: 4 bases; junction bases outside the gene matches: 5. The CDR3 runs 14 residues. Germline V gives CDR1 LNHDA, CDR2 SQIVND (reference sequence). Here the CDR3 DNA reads TGTGCCAGTAGCCTCAGGGGGTTCACCGGGGAGCTGTTTTTT. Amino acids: CASSLRGFTGELFF.

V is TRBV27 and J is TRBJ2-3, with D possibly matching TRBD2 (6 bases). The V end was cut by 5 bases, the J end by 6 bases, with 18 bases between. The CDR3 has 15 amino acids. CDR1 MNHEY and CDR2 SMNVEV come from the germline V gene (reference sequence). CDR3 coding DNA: TGTGCCAGCAGTCGCCGAAAGGACTACGGCGATACGCAGTATTTT. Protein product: CASSRRKDYGDTQYF.

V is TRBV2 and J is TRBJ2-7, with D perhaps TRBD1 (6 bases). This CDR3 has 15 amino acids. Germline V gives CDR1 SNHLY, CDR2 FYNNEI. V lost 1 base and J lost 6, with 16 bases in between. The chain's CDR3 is CASSEEVGRGAEQYF. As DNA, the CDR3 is TGTGCCAGCAGTGAAGAAGTAGGCAGGGGCGCCGAGCAGTACTTC.

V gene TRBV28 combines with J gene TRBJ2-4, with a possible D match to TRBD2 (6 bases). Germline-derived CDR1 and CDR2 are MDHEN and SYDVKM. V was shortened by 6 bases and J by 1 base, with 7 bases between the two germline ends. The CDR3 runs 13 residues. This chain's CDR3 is CASSGTAKNIQYF. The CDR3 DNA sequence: TGTGCCAGCAGCGGGACTGCCAAAAACATTCAGTACTTC.

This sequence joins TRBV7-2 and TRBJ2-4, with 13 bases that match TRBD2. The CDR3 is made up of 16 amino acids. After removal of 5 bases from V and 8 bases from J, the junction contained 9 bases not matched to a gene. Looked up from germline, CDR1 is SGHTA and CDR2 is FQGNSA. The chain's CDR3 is CASSPTSGRAVDIQYF. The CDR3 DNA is TGTGCCAGCAGCCCTACTAGCGGGAGGGCCGTGGACATTCAGTACTTC.

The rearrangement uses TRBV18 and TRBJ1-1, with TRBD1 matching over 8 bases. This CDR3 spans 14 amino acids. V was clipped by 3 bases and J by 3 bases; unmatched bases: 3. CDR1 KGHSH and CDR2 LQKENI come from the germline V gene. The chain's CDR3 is CASSPDRGDTEAFF. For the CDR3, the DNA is TGTGCCAGCTCACCCGACAGGGGAGACACTGAAGCTTTCTTT. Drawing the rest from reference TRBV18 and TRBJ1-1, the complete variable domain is NAGVMQNPRHLVRRRGQEARLRCSPMKGHSHVYWYRQLPEEGLKFMVYLQKENIIDESGMPKERFSAEFPKEGPSILRIQQVVRGDSAAYFCASSPDRGDTEAFFGQGTRLTVV.

The CDR3 DNA is TGTGCCAGCAGTCCGGGGAGTCGGCTAGGCTACACCTTC. Its translation is CASSPGSRLGYTF. J is TRBJ1-2 and V is TRBV12-3 or TRBV12-4; the D is unclear. The germline V and J ends were trimmed by 5 bases and 8 bases, with 15 bases remaining between them. The CDR3 spans 13 residues.

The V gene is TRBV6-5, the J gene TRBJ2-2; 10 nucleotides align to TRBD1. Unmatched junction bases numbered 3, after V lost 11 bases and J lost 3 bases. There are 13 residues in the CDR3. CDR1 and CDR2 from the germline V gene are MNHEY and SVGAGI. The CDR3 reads CAGGTGDTGELFF. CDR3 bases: TGTGCCGGAGGGACAGGGGACACCGGGGAGCTGTTTTTT.

The CDR3 here is CASSFQSPRVEQYF. The DNA of the CDR3 is TGTGCCAGCAGCTTTCAATCTCCCCGGGTCGAGCAGTACTTC. This sequence joins TRBV5-4 and TRBJ2-7; unclear D gene. V was shortened by 2 bases and J by 6 bases, with 15 bases between the two germline ends. CDR1 SGHNT and CDR2 YYREEE come from the germline V gene (reference sequence). The CDR3 length is 14 residues.